In this sample, the clone carrying this T cell receptor beta chain turned up many times. Its antigen is not known. These data belong to a study of T cell clonality in common variable immunodeficiency. Study-level points and caveats: In common variable immunodeficiency, TCR beta chains reportedly carried fewer deletions and N-nucleotide insertions. CVID subjects shared fewer TCRbeta clones than healthy controls did. What drives increased CVID clonality needs T cell subpopulation sequencing.

Patients and controls were mostly of Caucasian heritage. Sequencing used immunoSEQ multiplex PCR; TCRdb keeps in-frame clones, though not all of them. This sample includes roughly 32,000 clones with no singletons; its ten biggest clones take up roughly a tenth. Sequencing was performed on peripheral blood mononuclear cells. This clonotype originated in a person between 18 and 69 years old in good health.

The CDR3 DNA, read in part, is TGTGCCAGCAGTGTAAGCGGGAGTTCACATACCGACGAG. Translation: CASSVSGSSHTDE. The whole CDR3 protein is CASSVSGSSHTDEQYF. This chain joins TRBV6-1 and TRBJ2-7, with 8 bases fitting TRBD2. The read terminates 3 residues ahead of where the CDR3 ends, so the germline J gene completes it. The CDR3 is made up of 16 amino acids. J lost 5 bases, V lost 4 bases, and 13 bases had no gene match. CDR1 and CDR2 from the germline V gene are MNHNS and SASEGT.